The clone carrying this TCR beta chain showed up just once. Its antigen is undetermined. CDR1 and CDR2 (germline): SGHTA, FQGNSA. V was pared by 5 bases and J by 0 bases, with 7 bases of the junction left unmatched. The CDR3 is 16 amino acids. This entry is derived from a study of PD-L1 blockade in urothelial cancer. Time point defined: pretreatment peripheral blood. General study findings and limits: Clonality of blood TCR below the median before treatment predicted better survival. Greater 3-week expansion of tumor-associated blood clones was recorded for durable-benefit patients.

TCRdb keeps only in-frame clones here, not all; method: immunoSEQ multiplex PCR. Of approximately 48,000 clones in the sample, around 90% are singletons; the top ten hold about 15%. The chain recombines TRBV7-2 with TRBJ2-1, with 7 positions matching TRBD2. The clonotype comes from an older woman with urothelial cancer. Sample: PBMCs, taken around atezolizumab (anti-PD-L1) treatment. The CDR3, as DNA: TGTGCCAGCAGCATCCAAGGGACTAACTCCTACAATGAGCAGTTCTTC. It translates to CASSIQGTNSYNEQFF.